This note documents a single TCR beta chain sequence. This record belongs to a study of human thymus T cells. Resections that were taken during corrective heart surgery supplied the thymus tissue. Method: immunoSEQ multiplex PCR; TCRdb's copy keeps in-frame clones and lacks some. Of tens of thousands of clones listed, roughly 96% are singletons. This CDR3 contains 12 residues. Trimming removed 5 bases at V and 13 bases at J, with 14 bases between. From germline, CDR1 is MDHEN and CDR2 SYDVKM. Sequenced input: thymus tissue. The V gene is TRBV28, the J gene TRBJ1-4; D unclear. The receptor's source is a girl in the first two years of life with a congenital heart defect but otherwise immunologically healthy. CDR3 loop: CASSTLYRRLFF. The CDR3 DNA is TGTGCCAGCAGTACCCTGTATCGAAGACTGTTTTTT.